This T cell receptor beta chain was sequenced for a study of T cell changes during pregnancy in multiple sclerosis. The CDR3 has 14 amino acids. V was pared by 6 bases and J by 4 bases, with 6 bases of the junction left unmatched. In germline, CDR1 is MNHNS, CDR2 SASEGT. Measured with immunoSEQ multiplex PCR; TCRdb has only the in-frame clones, and not every one. The table lists 10,000 to 15,000 clones, just under 95% of them singletons, with about 0.29% in the top ten. Sample: CD4+ T cells from peripheral blood mononuclear cells, taken before pregnancy. This chain uses TRBV6-1 with TRBJ2-5; 9 bases fit TRBD1. The receptor's source is a female donor with multiple sclerosis, enrolled in a pregnancy study. CDR3: CASRRTGVRETQYF. The CDR3 DNA is TGTGCCAGCAGGAGGACAGGGGTCCGAGAGACCCAGTACTTC.